These 29 T cell receptor beta chains originate from one sample sequenced in a study of shared clonotypes between healthy human individuals. Some clones are missing from TCRdb's copy, which holds only in-frame ones; the method was immunoSEQ multiplex PCR. The table has around 550,000 clones, roughly 95% seen once. As defined, naive CD8 cells were CD45RO-negative and positively selected for CCR7, with terminally differentiated effector memory CD45RA+ cells excluded. Source material: naive CD8+ T cells sorted from blood. The receptors here all came from a woman in her 30s in good health.

The chain's CDR3 is CASSLYPPQGLRGNEQFF. CDR3 nucleotides: TGTGCCAGCAGTTTATATCCCCCCCAGGGGCTGCGGGGGAATGAGCAGTTCTTC. This chain links TRBV27 with TRBJ2-1, with D possibly matching TRBD2 (7 bases). The CDR3 consists of 18 residues. The germline CDR1 and CDR2 sequences are MNHEY and SMNVEV (reference sequence). Trimming pared 1 base from V and 7 bases from J, leaving 23 bases between.

This sequence joins TRBV7-8 and TRBJ2-7; D not resolved. Germline V gives CDR1 SGHVS, CDR2 FQNEAQ. This CDR3 is 12 amino acids long. Trimming left V 6 bases short and J 4 bases short, with 10 bases between. The CDR3 is CASSLLAYEQYF. DNA of the CDR3: TGTGCCAGCAGTTTGCTTGCTTACGAGCAGTACTTC.

The count of this clone is one. The gene calls are TRBV27 and TRBJ2-7; the D call may be TRBD1 or TRBD2 (5 bases each). Germline CDR1 is MNHEY and CDR2 is SMNVEV (reference sequence). The CDR3 runs 14 residues. V lost 3 bases to trimming and J lost 2 bases, with 11 bases between them. The CDR3 sequence is CASSFGTYTYEQYF. The CDR3 coding sequence is TGTGCCAGCAGTTTCGGGACGTACACCTACGAGCAGTACTTC.

About this clone itself: Other DNA sequences within the sample encode an identical CDR3. J is TRBJ2-1 and V is TRBV27; 7 bases agree with TRBD2. The junction had 4 bases not matched to a gene; V was cut back by 4 bases and J by 4 bases. From germline, CDR1 is MNHEY and CDR2 SMNVEV (reference sequence). The CDR3 loop spans 14 amino acids. The CDR3 loop reads CASSSSGGYNEQFF. CDR3 in DNA: TGTGCCAGCAGTTCTAGCGGAGGTTACAATGAGCAGTTCTTC.

In nucleotides, the CDR3 is TGTGCCAGCAGGGCCACGGGGGCGGGCTATGGCTACACCTTC. It encodes CASRATGAGYGYTF. The chain combines TRBV28 with TRBJ1-2, with D perhaps matching TRBD1 (6 bases). This CDR3 is 14 amino acids long. The V and J ends lost 6 bases and 4 bases respectively, with 15 bases between them. CDR1 and CDR2 from the germline V gene are MDHEN and SYDVKM.

V and J are TRBV2 and TRBJ2-3; D tentatively fits TRBD1 or TRBD2 (5 bases each). The CDR3 consists of 16 residues. CDR1 and CDR2 from the germline V gene are SNHLY and FYNNEI. Between the trimmed V and J ends, which lost 7 bases and 2 bases, there was a span of 19 bases. The DNA for the CDR3 is TGTGCCAGCAACGACGGGACCCTTGGGTTCACAGATACGCAGTATTTT. It is translated as CASNDGTLGFTDTQYF. Full variable domain (outside the CDR3, taken from reference TRBV2 and TRBJ2-3): EPEVTQTPSHQVTQMGQEVILRCVPISNHLYFYWYRQILGQKVEFLVSFYNNEISEKSEIFDDQFSVERPDGSNFTLKIRSTKLEDSAMYFCASNDGTLGFTDTQYFGPGTRLTVL.

The gene calls are TRBV28 and TRBJ1-4; TRBD1 agrees at 8 bases. J was trimmed by 2 bases and V by 5 bases; bases with no gene match: 10. Germline CDR1 MDHEN, CDR2 SYDVKM. CDR3 size: 17 residues. The CDR3 DNA is TGTGCCAGCAGTACCATTTCTGACAGGGGCACTAATGAAAAACTGTTTTTT. Translating gives CASSTISDRGTNEKLFF. Supplemented by reference TRBV28 and TRBJ1-4, the full variable domain reads DVKVTQSSRYLVKRTGEKVFLECVQDMDHENMFWYRQDPGLGLRLIYFSYDVKMKEKGDIPEGYSVSREKKERFSLILESASTNQTSMYLCASSTISDRGTNEKLFFGSGTQLSVL.

V and J are TRBV7-6 and TRBJ2-1; no clear D gene. This CDR3 spans 15 amino acids. V lost 1 base and J 2 bases, leaving 9 bases between the germline ends. Per the germline V gene, CDR1 is SGHVS and CDR2 is FNYEAQ. CDR3 bases: TGTGCCAGCAGCTTAGGGGGTGTCACCTACAATGAGCAGTTCTTC. This translates into CASSLGGVTYNEQFF.

V is TRBV4-1 and J is TRBJ2-7, with TRBD2 identical over 13 bases. CDR3 length equals 19 residues. Unmatched junction bases numbered 8, after V lost 0 bases and J lost 0 bases. Germline CDR1 and CDR2: MGHRA and YSYEKL. CDR3 DNA sequence: TGCGCCAGCAGCCAAGATCTGACGGGACTAGCGGGGCTCTCCTACGAGCAGTACTTC. Translating it yields CASSQDLTGLAGLSYEQYF.

This clone has at least ten counts. The chain combines TRBV4-1 with TRBJ1-1; a possible D gene is TRBD1 (5 bases). Trimming stripped 1 base from V and 0 bases from J, with 12 bases between. The CDR3 covers 16 residues. Per germline, CDR1 MGHRA and CDR2 YSYEKL. CDR3 in amino acids: CASSQVAWGMNTEAFF. CDR3 nucleotides: TGCGCCAGCAGCCAAGTTGCGTGGGGGATGAACACTGAAGCTTTCTTT.

The chain has TRBV19 and TRBJ2-7, with D possibly being TRBD2 (5 bases). The ends were cut back, 2 bases at V and 6 bases at J, with 14 bases in the middle. The CDR3 runs 14 residues. CDR1 is LNHDA, CDR2 SQIVND, per germline (reference sequence). CDR3 DNA sequence: TGTGCCAGTAGTATATCGGGATACAAGTCCGAGCAGTACTTC. Translated, it gives CASSISGYKSEQYF.

This chain connects TRBV6-5 to TRBJ2-1; D may correspond to TRBD1 or TRBD2 (5 bases each). CDR3 length: 13 amino acids. V was trimmed by 2 bases and J by 10 bases, leaving 12 bases between them. CDR1 and CDR2 (germline): MNHEY, SVGAGI. CDR3 coding DNA: TGTGCCAGCAGTTACGGGGACCGGGAAGAGCAGTTCTTC. The encoded protein is CASSYGDREEQFF.

The V call is TRBV5-6, the J call TRBJ2-3, with 10 bases fitting TRBD2. Germline CDR1 and CDR2: SGHDT and YYEEEE. CDR3 size: 16 residues. With V trimmed by 4 bases and J by 6 bases, 11 bases remained unmatched. The CDR3 DNA reads as TGTGCCAGCAGCCCGATGCTAGCGGGAGCCGTGGATACGCAGTATTTT. As protein: CASSPMLAGAVDTQYF.

With respect to this clone: Mismatch with germline at one junction end may stem from a read error. The rearrangement uses TRBV14 and TRBJ2-7, with 9 positions matching TRBD1. The CDR3 loop spans 13 amino acids. Germline V gene lookup returns CDR1 SGHDN and CDR2 FVKESK. This CDR3 is CASSSRQGVEVGF. The CDR3, as DNA: TGTGCCAGCAGCTCTAGACAGGGGGTCGAGGTGGGCTTC.

The rearrangement links TRBV4-1 to TRBJ2-5; no definite D call. Trimming stripped 0 bases from V and 9 bases from J, with 14 bases between. CDR1 is MGHRA and CDR2 is YSYEKL in the germline V gene. The CDR3 runs 14 residues. CDR3 protein: CASSQDLGLAAQYF. The DNA for the CDR3 is TGCGCCAGCAGCCAAGATCTCGGGCTGGCGGCCCAGTACTTC.

The chain couples TRBV27 to TRBJ2-7; D unresolved. CDR3 length: 14 residues. V was pared by 5 bases and J by 0 bases, with 11 bases between. Germline V gene sequence: CDR1 MNHEY, CDR2 SMNVEV (reference sequence). CDR3 sequence reads: CASSTSAPSYEQYF. The CDR3 DNA sequence: TGTGCCAGCAGTACCTCCGCCCCCTCCTACGAGCAGTACTTC.

This chain uses TRBV28 with TRBJ2-3, with 7 bases lining up with TRBD2. CDR3 length: 15 amino acids. The germline V gene encodes CDR1 MDHEN and CDR2 SYDVKM. J gave up 6 bases and V 5 bases, and 11 bases lay outside the gene matches. The CDR3: CASSPLLARADTQYF. The CDR3 nucleotides read TGTGCCAGCAGTCCCCTACTAGCGAGGGCGGATACGCAGTATTTT. Looking up the rest from reference TRBV28 and TRBJ2-3 gives the full variable domain: DVKVTQSSRYLVKRTGEKVFLECVQDMDHENMFWYRQDPGLGLRLIYFSYDVKMKEKGDIPEGYSVSREKKERFSLILESASTNQTSMYLCASSPLLARADTQYFGPGTRLTVL.

The rearrangement uses TRBV28 and TRBJ2-1; 8 nucleotides match TRBD2. This CDR3 is 15 amino acids long. Germline CDR1 and CDR2: MDHEN and SYDVKM. J gave up 8 bases and V 5 bases, and 11 bases lay outside the gene matches. The CDR3: CASSPPSGRPDEQFF. The CDR3 DNA reads as TGTGCCAGCAGTCCCCCCAGCGGGAGACCCGATGAGCAGTTCTTC.

The chain links TRBV25-1 to TRBJ2-1, with D hard to call. Germline loops: CDR1 MGHDK, CDR2 SYGVNS. The CDR3 is made up of 10 amino acids. V lost 2 bases to trimming and J lost 7 bases, with 0 bases between them. The CDR3 region has the DNA TGTGCCAGCAGTGAAAATGAGCAGTTCTTC. Residues: CASSENEQFF.

In this sample, this clone turned up once. The J gene is TRBJ2-5, the V gene TRBV11-2; D ambiguous. The germline V gene encodes CDR1 SGHAT and CDR2 FQNNGV. This CDR3 is 16 amino acids long. Trimming shortened V by 0 bases and J by 0 bases, and 11 bases separated the two germline ends. The CDR3, as DNA: TGTGCCAGCAGCTTAGATGGGTTTCAGTACCAAGAGACCCAGTACTTC. This translates into CASSLDGFQYQETQYF. The entire variable domain, with the rest obtained from reference TRBV11-2 and TRBJ2-5, is as follows: EAGVAQSPRYKIIEKRQSVAFWCNPISGHATLYWYQQILGQGPKLLIQFQNNGVVDDSQLPKDRFSAERLKGVDSTLKIQPAKLEDSAVYLCASSLDGFQYQETQYFGPGTRLLVL.

The V gene is TRBV19, the J gene TRBJ2-2; 14 nucleotides match TRBD2. The CDR3 runs to 16 residues. Germline values: CDR1 LNHDA, CDR2 SQIVND (reference sequence). The V gene end was trimmed by 6 bases and the J gene end by 7 bases; junction bases not matched to a gene: 7. The chain's CDR3 is CASSRGLAGAVGELFF. For the CDR3, the DNA is TGTGCCAGTAGCCGGGGACTAGCGGGAGCGGTCGGGGAGCTGTTTTTT. The full variable domain, rest sourced from reference TRBV19 and TRBJ2-2, is DGGITQSPKYLFRKEGQNVTLSCEQNLNHDAMYWYRQDPGQGLRLIYYSQIVNDFQKGDIAEGYSVSREKKESFPLTVTSAQKNPTAFYLCASSRGLAGAVGELFFGEGSRLTVL.

The rearrangement uses TRBV19 and TRBJ1-3; unclear D gene. This CDR3 is 13 amino acids long. Looked up from germline, CDR1 is LNHDA and CDR2 is SQIVND (reference sequence). Trimming left V 8 bases short and J 7 bases short, with 15 bases between. CDR3 DNA sequence: TGTGCCAGTTTCGGGGAGGGTCGGAACACCATATATTTT. Protein: CASFGEGRNTIYF. The variable domain in full, completed from reference TRBV19 and TRBJ1-3, reads DGGITQSPKYLFRKEGQNVTLSCEQNLNHDAMYWYRQDPGQGLRLIYYSQIVNDFQKGDIAEGYSVSREKKESFPLTVTSAQKNPTAFYLCASFGEGRNTIYFGEGSWLTVV.

This clone was picked up one time. The chain joins TRBV4-1 to TRBJ1-4; perhaps TRBD1 as D (6 bases). Trimming pared 4 bases from V and 12 bases from J, leaving 15 bases between. This CDR3 is built from 13 residues. Per germline, CDR1 MGHRA and CDR2 YSYEKL. The CDR3: CASSREGGLELFF. CDR3 in DNA: TGCGCCAGCAGCCGAGAGGGGGGGCTGGAACTGTTTTTT.

The chain combines TRBV28 with TRBJ2-7; 7 positions match TRBD2. The V segment lost 3 bases and the J segment 3 bases; nucleotides outside the gene matches: 8. The CDR3 is made up of 15 amino acids. The germline CDR1 and CDR2 sequences are MDHEN and SYDVKM. CDR3 in DNA: TGTGCCAGCAGTTTTATGGGGCTAGCGGTCTACGAGCAGTACTTC. This translates into CASSFMGLAVYEQYF.

The chain combines TRBV29-1 with TRBJ2-7; 8 nucleotides match TRBD1. The CDR3 covers 15 residues. Trimming at V came to 0 bases and at J to 5 bases, leaving 9 bases not matched to a gene. The V gene's germline CDR1 is SQVTM and CDR2 ANQGSEA. DNA for the CDR3: TGCAGCGTTGAAGATCTAGGACAGGGTGTCAACGAGCAGTACTTC. It is translated as CSVEDLGQGVNEQYF.

V is TRBV6-5 and J is TRBJ2-1, with TRBD2 matching over 8 bases. The CDR3 consists of 15 residues. Germline loops: CDR1 MNHEY, CDR2 SVGAGI. V was clipped by 2 bases and J by 10 bases; unmatched bases: 10. CDR3 residues: CASSYLGLAGHEQFF. CDR3 DNA: TGTGCCAGCAGTTACCTCGGTTTAGCGGGGCACGAGCAGTTCTTC.

This clone has a single count. V is TRBV10-3 and J is TRBJ2-1; perhaps TRBD2 as D (6 bases). V lost 10 bases and J 1 base, leaving 14 bases between the germline ends. This CDR3 region has 14 residues. The V gene's germline CDR1 is ENHRY and CDR2 SYGVKD. CDR3 in DNA: TGTGCCACCGGAGCGGGTGGGTCCTACAATGAGCAGTTCTTC. Amino acids: CATGAGGSYNEQFF.

V gene TRBV7-9 combines with J gene TRBJ2-1; no clear D gene. V lost 1 base, J lost 5 bases, and 9 bases lay in between. Germline V gives CDR1 SEHNR, CDR2 FQNEAQ (reference sequence). The CDR3 loop spans 14 amino acids. CDR3 sequence reads: CASSLDGLNNEQFF. For the CDR3, the DNA is TGTGCCAGCAGCTTAGACGGGTTAAACAATGAGCAGTTCTTC.

The sample holds one count of this clone. The chain combines TRBV12-1 with TRBJ2-3. TRBV12-1 constitutes a pseudogene. This CDR3 has 16 residues. CDR3 nucleotides: TGTGCCAGCAGCTTTGGGCAGGTACAAAGGGCAGATACGCAGTATTTT. The encoded protein is CASSFGQVQRADTQYF.